Reported below is one T cell receptor beta chain. The antigen remains unidentified. PCR primers comprised 60 Vbeta and 13 Jbeta primers. The protocol was immunoSEQ multiplex PCR, while the TCRdb copy is restricted to in-frame clones and leaves out a portion. Of around 150,000 clones listed, nearly 80% are singletons. These data come from a study of cytomegalovirus exposure and HLA in healthy donors. Germline CDR1 is SGHTA and CDR2 is FQGNSA. Trimming shortened V by 5 bases and J by 0 bases, and 12 bases separated the two germline ends. The CDR3 covers 15 residues. Study observations and caveats: Later analysis placed DRB1 highest and HLA-C lowest in TCR association rates, which differed by HLA locus. Donor immune exposure was known only as CMV serostatus.

Those who donated were healthy bone marrow donors. This chain joins TRBV7-2 and TRBJ2-3; D ambiguous. This sequence was found in a male donor in good health and CMV-seronegative. Sequencing used PBMCs. The CDR3: CASSLRHASTDTQYF. The CDR3 DNA sequence: TGTGCCAGCAGCCTCCGACACGCTAGCACAGATACGCAGTATTTT.